This T cell receptor (beta chain) appears in the sequencing data of a study of CD8 T cells in ankylosing spondylitis. Study-wide results and limits: One TCR beta motif, made up of eight or nine highly homologous variants, appeared characteristic of ankylosing spondylitis blood. Some of these motif variants have turned up before, in reports on reactive arthritis synovial fluid and blood. Reported data indicate significant enrichment of disease-linked clones within matched ankylosing spondylitis synovial fluid. Peripheral blood samples showed relatively rare disease-linked clones, and these clones were CD8+.

There are a few counts of this clonotype. Its antigen remains unknown. The CDR3 covers 16 residues. Germline trimming cut 6 bases from V and 0 bases from J; bases unmatched to any gene: 4. Looked up from germline, CDR1 is MDHEN and CDR2 is SYDVKM. Library preparation for TCR beta used quantitative 5'-RACE with molecular barcodes. TCRdb ran MiXCR on the 5' RACE reads and lists one entry per CDR3 protein. The sample shows over 700,000 distinct CDR3 sequences, roughly 19% of them seen only once. The sequencing sample was made of blood, either unsorted or a sorted T cell fraction (not recorded which). The rearrangement links TRBV28 to TRBJ1-4, with 10 nucleotides matching TRBD1. The clonotype originates from a male donor with ankylosing spondylitis. CDR3 amino acids: CASRPGTGATNEKLFF. Here the CDR3 DNA reads TGTGCCAGCAGACCCGGGACAGGGGCAACTAATGAAAAACTGTTTTTT.